This TCR beta chain was recorded in a study of T cell clones after liver transplantation. Study in general: Standard immunosuppression, with no induction, continued until 12-24 months after transplant. Regarding the study as a whole: Donor-reactive sequences fell more than third party-reactive ones, suggesting partial deletion.

V dropped 5 bases and J dropped 5 bases, with 16 bases sitting between them. CDR1 and CDR2 (germline): SGHAT, FQNNGV. The CDR3 runs to 14 residues. For this clone: Its antigen is unknown.

The table came from immunoSEQ multiplex PCR; TCRdb's copy has only in-frame clones and leaves some out. The table includes tens of thousands of clones, roughly 90% detected once. The source of this sequence is a human donor who received a liver transplant. Sequencing used CD4+ T cells from blood, obtained before liver transplant. The V call is TRBV11-2, the J call TRBJ2-7; D might be TRBD1 or TRBD2, each matching 5 bases. The CDR3 here is CASSTPRGPNEQYF. Written as DNA, the CDR3 is TGTGCCAGCAGCACCCCGAGGGGTCCCAACGAGCAGTACTTC.